This T cell receptor beta chain came from a study of T cells in Graves' hyperthyroidism and ophthalmopathy. This clonotype was counted only a few times. The CDR3 extends over 17 amino acids. CDR1 SGHDN and CDR2 FVKESK come from the germline V gene. With 4 bases clipped from V and 0 bases from J, the junction kept 9 bases outside the gene matches. TCR beta CDR3 regions were amplified from RNA transcripts. A first-round RT-PCR of the TCR CDR3 used the HTBI primer set. TCRdb passed the multiplex PCR reads through MiXCR, listing each CDR3 protein once. Of 550,000 to 850,000 distinct CDR3 sequences listed, around a sixth were seen once; the top ten hold 15% to 20%. Subjects aged 18 to 65 presented with newly diagnosed hyperthyroidism of less than 2 months' duration. Extraction of PBMCs used roughly 9.3 ml of fresh peripheral blood.

This sequence was found in a woman between 50 and 59 years old with Graves' hyperthyroidism that later progressed to Graves' ophthalmopathy. Sequencing input: blood. V usage is TRBV14 and J usage is TRBJ2-1; TRBD2 matches at 7 bases. In DNA form, the CDR3 reads TGTGCCAGCAGCCCGGGGAGGGGAAGGAGCTCCTACAATGAGCAGTTCTTC. Its protein is CASSPGRGRSSYNEQFF.